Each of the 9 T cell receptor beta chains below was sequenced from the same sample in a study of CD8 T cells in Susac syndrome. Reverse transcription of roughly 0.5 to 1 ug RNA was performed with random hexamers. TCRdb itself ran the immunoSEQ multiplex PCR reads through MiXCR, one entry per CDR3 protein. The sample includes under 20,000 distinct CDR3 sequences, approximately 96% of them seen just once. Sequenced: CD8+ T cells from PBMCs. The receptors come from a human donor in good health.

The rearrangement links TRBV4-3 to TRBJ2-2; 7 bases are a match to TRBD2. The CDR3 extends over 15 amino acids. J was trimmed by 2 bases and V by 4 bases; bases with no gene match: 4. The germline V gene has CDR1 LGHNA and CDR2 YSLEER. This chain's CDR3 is CASSRRGVNTGELFF. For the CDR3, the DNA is TGCGCCAGCAGCCGCCGGGGGGTCAACACCGGGGAGCTGTTTTTT.

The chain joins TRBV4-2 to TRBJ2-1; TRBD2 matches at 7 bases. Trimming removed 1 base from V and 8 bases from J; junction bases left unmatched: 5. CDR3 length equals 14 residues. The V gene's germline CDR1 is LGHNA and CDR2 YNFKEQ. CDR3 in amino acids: CASSQATSMDEQFF. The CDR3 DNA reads TGTGCCAGCAGCCAAGCGACTAGCATGGATGAGCAGTTCTTC.

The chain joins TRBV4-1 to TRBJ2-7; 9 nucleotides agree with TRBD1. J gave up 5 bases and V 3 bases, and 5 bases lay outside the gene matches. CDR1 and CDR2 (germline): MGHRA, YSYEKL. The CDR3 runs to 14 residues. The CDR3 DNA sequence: TGCGCCAGCAGCCAGGGACAGGGAGTGGACGAGCAGTACTTC. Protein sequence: CASSQGQGVDEQYF.

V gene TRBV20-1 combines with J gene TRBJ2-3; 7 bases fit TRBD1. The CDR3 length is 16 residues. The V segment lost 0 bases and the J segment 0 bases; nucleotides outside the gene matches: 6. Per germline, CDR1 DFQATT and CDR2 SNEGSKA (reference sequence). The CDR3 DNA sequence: TGCAGTGCTAGAGACCAACAGGGGCGAAGCACAGATACGCAGTATTTT. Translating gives CSARDQQGRSTDTQYF.

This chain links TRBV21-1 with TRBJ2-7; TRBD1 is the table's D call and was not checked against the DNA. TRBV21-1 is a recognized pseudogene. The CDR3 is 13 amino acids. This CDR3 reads CASIGQSTYEQYV. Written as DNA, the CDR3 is TGTGCCAGCATAGGACAGTCAACCTACGAGCAGTACGTC.

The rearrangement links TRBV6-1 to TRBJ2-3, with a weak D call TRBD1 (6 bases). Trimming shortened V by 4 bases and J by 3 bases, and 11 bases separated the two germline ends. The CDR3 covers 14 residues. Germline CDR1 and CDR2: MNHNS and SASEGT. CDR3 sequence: CASSGQADTDTQYF. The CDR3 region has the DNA TGTGCCAGCAGTGGACAGGCGGATACAGATACGCAGTATTTT.

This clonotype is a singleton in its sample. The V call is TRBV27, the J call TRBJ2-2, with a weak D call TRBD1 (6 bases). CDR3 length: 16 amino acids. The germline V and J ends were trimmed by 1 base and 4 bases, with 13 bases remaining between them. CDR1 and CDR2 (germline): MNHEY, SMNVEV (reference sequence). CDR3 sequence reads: CASSLLVAGATGELFF. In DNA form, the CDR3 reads TGTGCCAGCAGTTTATTAGTTGCAGGGGCCACCGGGGAGCTGTTTTTT.

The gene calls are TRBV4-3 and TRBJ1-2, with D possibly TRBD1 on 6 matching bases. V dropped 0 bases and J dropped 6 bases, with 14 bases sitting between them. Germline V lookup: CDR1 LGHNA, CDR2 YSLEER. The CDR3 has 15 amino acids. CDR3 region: CASSQDRGGVDGYTF. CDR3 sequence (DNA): TGCGCCAGCAGCCAAGATCGGGGGGGCGTGGATGGCTACACCTTC.

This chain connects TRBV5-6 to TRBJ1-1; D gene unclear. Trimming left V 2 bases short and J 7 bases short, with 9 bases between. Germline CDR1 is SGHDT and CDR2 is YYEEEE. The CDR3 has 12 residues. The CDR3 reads CASSFQASEAFF. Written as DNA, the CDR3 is TGTGCCAGCAGCTTCCAGGCTAGTGAAGCTTTCTTT.